These 17 T cell receptor beta chains were all obtained from the same sample, sequenced in a study of technical replicates of blood from a handful of donors. Assay: immunoSEQ multiplex PCR; the TCRdb copy retains only in-frame clones and omits some. This sample has 75,000 to 95,000 clones; 80% to 95% occur once, and the top ten carry roughly 0.27%. The specimen was T cells isolated from PBMCs. The receptors were sampled from a human donor in good health.

This chain joins TRBV4-1 and TRBJ1-4, with a possible D match to TRBD1 (5 bases). CDR1 and CDR2 from the germline V gene are MGHRA and YSYEKL. The CDR3 is 16 amino acids. V lost 4 bases and J lost 2, with 14 bases in between. The CDR3 nucleotides read TGCGCCAGCAGCCTGGGGGGGACCCCCACTAATGAAAAACTGTTTTTT. It encodes CASSLGGTPTNEKLFF.

The genes are TRBV7-9 and TRBJ2-5, with 7 bases lining up with TRBD1. The CDR3 totals 15 residues. The V segment lost 5 bases and the J segment 3 bases; nucleotides outside the gene matches: 9. Germline V gene data show CDR1 as SEHNR and CDR2 as FQNEAQ (reference sequence). CDR3 sequence: CASSQAGTAEETQYF. CDR3 nucleotide sequence: TGTGCCAGCAGCCAAGCTGGGACAGCCGAAGAGACCCAGTACTTC.

This clone was counted only a few times. The rearrangement joins TRBV6-5 to TRBJ1-6, with a weak D call TRBD1 (5 bases). CDR1 and CDR2 from the germline V gene are MNHEY and SVGAGI. The CDR3 length is 14 residues. Trimming shortened V by 4 bases and J by 8 bases, and 12 bases separated the two germline ends. This CDR3 is CASSFAGEDSPLHF. The CDR3 DNA reads as TGTGCCAGCAGTTTCGCGGGGGAAGATTCACCCCTCCACTTT.

V usage is TRBV10-2 and J usage is TRBJ2-6, with 8 bases matching TRBD1. The ends lost 8 bases at V and 0 bases at J; junction bases unmatched: 18. The CDR3 is 20 amino acids. Per germline, CDR1 WSHSY and CDR2 SAAADI. As DNA, the CDR3 is TGCGCCAGCGAGGGACAGGCCCCGTCATTAAGTAGCTCTGGGGCCAACGTCCTGACTTTC. It translates to CASEGQAPSLSSSGANVLTF.

Written as DNA, the CDR3 is TGCGCCAGCAGCCATGTAACAGACCCACCCCTCCACTTT. It translates to CASSHVTDPPLHF. The chain uses TRBV4-1 and TRBJ1-6; D is undetermined. CDR3 length equals 13 residues. CDR1 and CDR2 (germline): MGHRA, YSYEKL. The germline V and J ends were trimmed by 3 bases and 11 bases, with 11 bases remaining between them.

The chain carries TRBV7-9 and TRBJ2-7, with TRBD1 identical over 9 bases. V gave up 1 base and J gave up 6 bases; unmatched junction bases: 10. CDR3 size: 16 residues. Germline V CDR1 and CDR2: SEHNR, FQNEAQ (reference sequence). CDR3 loop: CASSLVSGTGMFEQYF. In DNA, the CDR3 is TGTGCCAGCAGCTTAGTTAGTGGGACAGGGATGTTCGAGCAGTACTTC.

The chain has TRBV4-1 and TRBJ2-7; TRBD1 agrees at 8 bases. CDR1 is MGHRA, CDR2 YSYEKL, per germline. The ends lost 2 bases at V and 4 bases at J; junction bases unmatched: 7. The CDR3 has 15 amino acids. The DNA for the CDR3 is TGCGCCAGCAGCCAACCCGACAGGGGACAATACGAGCAGTACTTC. This encodes CASSQPDRGQYEQYF.

The chain carries TRBV2 and TRBJ1-2; D is ambiguous. Per the germline V gene, CDR1 is SNHLY and CDR2 is FYNNEI. The CDR3 consists of 14 residues. Trimming shortened V by 8 bases and J by 13 bases, and 26 bases separated the two germline ends. CDR3 bases: TGTGCCAGCGCCGAGGGTCTTTCGAGCTCCGGGGTCACCTTC. Translation: CASAEGLSSSGVTF.

The rearrangement uses TRBV6-6 and TRBJ2-3; D might be TRBD1 (5 bases). The CDR3 is 15 residues long. CDR1 and CDR2 from the germline V gene are MNHNY and SVGAGI (reference sequence). V was clipped by 2 bases and J by 0 bases, with 9 bases between them. CDR3 bases: TGTGCCAGCAGTTACGTGAGACAGAGCACAGATACGCAGTATTTT. Translating it yields CASSYVRQSTDTQYF.

This clone was picked up one time. The chain is built from TRBV7-8 and TRBJ1-5; possible D gene TRBD1, 5 bases. The germline gives CDR1 SGHVS, CDR2 FQNEAQ. The CDR3 length is 15 residues. V was trimmed by 2 bases and J by 7 bases, leaving 15 bases between them. Here the CDR3 reads CASSLPGRARQPQHF. The CDR3 DNA reads as TGTGCCAGCAGCTTACCGGGCAGGGCAAGACAGCCCCAGCATTTT.

The V call is TRBV11-2, the J call TRBJ2-1; D might be TRBD2 (6 bases). The CDR3 loop spans 15 amino acids. V gave up 3 bases and J gave up 2 bases, with 11 bases separating them. Germline V gives CDR1 SGHAT, CDR2 FQNNGV. The CDR3 DNA is TGTGCCAGCAGCTTCATGCGGGGCCCCTACAATGAGCAGTTCTTC. It encodes CASSFMRGPYNEQFF.

The V gene is TRBV6-5, the J gene TRBJ1-5; D perhaps matches TRBD1 (5 bases). The germline V gene has CDR1 MNHEY and CDR2 SVGAGI. There are 15 residues in the CDR3. The V end was cut by 8 bases, the J end by 0 bases, with 14 bases between. CDR3 bases: TGTGCCAGCCACTCTGCAGGGTATAGCAATCAGCCCCAGCATTTT. Its translation: CASHSAGYSNQPQHF.

J is TRBJ1-4 and V is TRBV6-1; 7 positions match TRBD1. CDR1 is MNHNS and CDR2 is SASEGT in the germline V gene. With 5 bases clipped from V and 0 bases from J, the junction kept 3 bases outside the gene matches. CDR3 size: 15 residues. The CDR3 DNA reads as TGTGCCAGCAGTCGAGGGGGCACAACTAATGAAAAACTGTTTTTT. It translates to CASSRGGTTNEKLFF.

V is TRBV5-4 and J is TRBJ2-7; 8 nucleotides match TRBD1. In germline, CDR1 is SGHNT, CDR2 YYREEE (reference sequence). The trim removed 3 bases at V and 2 bases at J, leaving 4 bases unmatched. CDR3 length: 14 amino acids. CDR3 coding DNA: TGTGCCAGCAGCTCAGGACAGGGAGCCTACGAGCAGTACTTC. This encodes CASSSGQGAYEQYF. Complete variable domain (other parts from reference TRBV5-4 and TRBJ2-7): ETGVTQSPTHLIKTRGQQVTLRCSSQSGHNTVSWYQQALGQGPQFIFQYYREEENGRGNFPPRFSGLQFPNYSSELNVNALELDDSALYLCASSSGQGAYEQYFGPGTRLTVT.

This clone has a handful of counts. J is TRBJ1-1 and V is TRBV2; D remains ambiguous. The CDR3 has 13 residues. The germline CDR1 and CDR2 sequences are SNHLY and FYNNEI. The V end lost 4 bases, the J end lost 1 base, and 7 bases lay between the germline ends. CDR3 in DNA: TGTGCCAGCAGTGCCACTCGGAACACTGAAGCTTTCTTT. The encoded protein is CASSATRNTEAFF.

This chain's CDR3 is CASSVGTSVTDTQYF. CDR3 coding DNA: TGTGCCAGCAGCGTAGGGACTAGCGTCACAGATACGCAGTATTTT. This chain uses TRBV9 with TRBJ2-3, with TRBD2 matching over 9 bases. V shed 0 bases and J 2 bases; nucleotides not matched to a gene: 1. This CDR3 has 15 amino acids. CDR1 SGDLS and CDR2 YYNGEE come from the germline V gene.

The gene calls are TRBV5-1 and TRBJ2-7; perhaps TRBD2 as D (5 bases). The CDR3 runs 13 residues. V lost 0 bases and J 7 bases, leaving 11 bases between the germline ends. Germline lookup yields CDR1 SGHRS and CDR2 YFSETQ. The CDR3 DNA reads as TGCGCCAGCAGCTTGGAGCCGGCGGGTGAGCAGTACTTC. It codes for CASSLEPAGEQYF.